Sequencing of this T cell receptor (beta chain) was carried out in a study of blood T cell repertoires in COVID-19. In the study overall: The samples span acute and convalescent COVID-19 from the United States, Italy and Spain. T cells, B-cell-depleted T cells, or PBMCs supplied cDNA or gDNA.

Trimming removed 0 bases from V and 4 bases from J, with 12 bases in between. The germline gives CDR1 LNHNV, CDR2 YYDKDF (reference sequence). This CDR3 spans 15 amino acids. Per the original methods: Using reference gene primer amplification, nucleated cell counts were estimated. Some clones are missing from TCRdb's copy, which holds only in-frame ones; the method was immunoSEQ multiplex PCR. V and J calls and clone size are those listed in that table; D and trimming were worked out from the DNA. The top ten hold 8.6% of the sample, which has under 250,000 clones, around 88% seen once. Sequencing was done on a sample of peripheral blood. The V gene is TRBV15, the J gene TRBJ1-2, with no clear D. This sequence was found in a middle-aged man with active or convalescent COVID-19. The CDR3 sequence is CATSRDRSSVYGYTF. CDR3 DNA sequence: TGTGCCACCAGCAGAGATCGCAGCAGCGTCTATGGCTACACCTTC.